The 26 T cell receptor beta chains reported below all come from one sample, sequenced in a study of cytomegalovirus exposure and HLA in healthy donors. The PCR contained 60 Vbeta and 13 Jbeta primers. Assay: immunoSEQ multiplex PCR; the TCRdb copy retains only in-frame clones and omits some. The sample lists roughly 190,000 clones; roughly 70% were seen once. Material: PBMCs. These receptors all stem from a woman aged 30 to 39 in good health and CMV-seronegative.

CDR3 protein: CASSPLDRGPKGYTF. The DNA for the CDR3 is TGTGCCAGCAGTCCACTTGACAGGGGACCAAAGGGCTACACCTTC. The V and J genes are TRBV2 and TRBJ1-2, with 8 positions matching TRBD1. This CDR3 spans 15 amino acids. Germline V gene sequence: CDR1 SNHLY, CDR2 FYNNEI. V lost 5 bases and J lost 8; bases outside the gene matches: 13.

This clone was found a few times. This chain joins TRBV4-1 and TRBJ2-1, with TRBD1 as a possible D gene (6 bases). Trimming pared 3 bases from V and 3 bases from J, leaving 18 bases between. From germline, CDR1 is MGHRA and CDR2 YSYEKL. This CDR3 region has 17 residues. CDR3 in amino acids: CASSHAPGDANYNEQFF. The CDR3 bases are TGCGCCAGCAGCCACGCTCCAGGGGATGCTAACTACAATGAGCAGTTCTTC.

V and J are TRBV6-5 and TRBJ1-1; 7 bases are shared with TRBD1. V shed 5 bases and J 4 bases; nucleotides not matched to a gene: 10. The CDR3 spans 15 residues. Per germline, CDR1 MNHEY and CDR2 SVGAGI. The CDR3 loop is CASSRDREVSTEAFF. CDR3 DNA: TGTGCCAGCAGTAGAGACAGGGAGGTTAGCACTGAAGCTTTCTTT.

In its sample, this clone was seen a few times. The gene calls are TRBV6-6 and TRBJ2-4, with D possibly matching TRBD2 (5 bases). The CDR3 is 14 amino acids. Trimming stripped 0 bases from V and 5 bases from J, with 8 bases between. Germline V gene data show CDR1 as MNHNY and CDR2 as SVGAGI (reference sequence). The chain's CDR3 is CASSYSGGENIQYF. In DNA form, the CDR3 reads TGTGCCAGCAGTTACTCTGGAGGTGAAAACATTCAGTACTTC.

The genes are TRBV5-1 and TRBJ2-7, with TRBD1 matching over 7 bases. The junction had 5 bases not matched to a gene; V was cut back by 2 bases and J by 0 bases. This CDR3 has 15 amino acids. The germline CDR1 and CDR2 sequences are SGHRS and YFSETQ. The CDR3 loop reads CASSLQGLSSYEQYF. The CDR3 DNA reads TGCGCCAGCAGCTTACAGGGGTTGAGCTCCTACGAGCAGTACTTC.

The CDR3 protein is CAWSVTVREGSDTQYF. As DNA, the CDR3 is TGTGCCTGGAGTGTAACCGTGCGGGAGGGGTCAGATACGCAGTATTTT. This rearrangement joins TRBV30 to TRBJ2-3; the match to TRBD2 covers 9 bases. V lost 0 bases to trimming and J lost 4 bases; unmatched junction nucleotides: 8. The CDR3 length is 16 residues. Germline assignment: CDR1 GTSNPN and CDR2 SVGIG (reference sequence).

The chain has TRBV11-2 and TRBJ2-2; the D gene is possibly TRBD2 (6 bases). Trimming took off 3 bases at V and 6 bases at J, with 8 bases between the two ends. The CDR3 length is 13 residues. Germline-derived CDR1 and CDR2 are SGHAT and FQNNGV. The CDR3 protein is CASSLGGSGELFF. CDR3 coding DNA: TGTGCCAGCAGCTTGGGGGGATCCGGGGAGCTGTTTTTT.

Only one count was recorded for this clone. The genes are TRBV5-1 and TRBJ2-7; 7 nucleotides match TRBD1. The V and J ends lost 2 bases and 4 bases, in that order; junction bases with no gene match: 12. Germline values: CDR1 SGHRS, CDR2 YFSETQ. The CDR3 is made up of 16 amino acids. The CDR3 bases are TGCGCCAGCAGCTTCTCAAGACAGGGAGTCCAATACGAGCAGTACTTC. Translation: CASSFSRQGVQYEQYF.

V is TRBV7-9 and J is TRBJ2-3; D uncertain. V was cut by 6 bases and J by 1 base, with 23 bases left in between. This CDR3 contains 18 residues. CDR1 and CDR2 (germline): SEHNR, FQNEAQ (reference sequence). The CDR3 region has the DNA TGTGCCAGCAGTCTCCCCAGTAATGTGACATATCGCACAGATACGCAGTATTTT. This gives the protein CASSLPSNVTYRTDTQYF.

V gene TRBV19 combines with J gene TRBJ2-6, with 8 bases aligning to TRBD1. The CDR3 is 15 residues long. Germline CDR1 reads LNHDA; CDR2 reads SQIVND (reference sequence). Trimming took 9 bases from V and 4 from J; bases not matched to a gene: 8. The CDR3 DNA follows: TGTGCCAGGAGAACAGGGGGTGGCGGGGCCAACGTCCTGACTTTC. The encoded protein is CARRTGGGGANVLTF.

The J gene is TRBJ1-4, the V gene TRBV6-1, with 10 bases that match TRBD1. Germline V CDR1 and CDR2: MNHNS, SASEGT. Unmatched junction bases numbered 11, after V lost 8 bases and J lost 8 bases. The CDR3 is made up of 15 amino acids. Here the CDR3 reads CASRGTGEGEEKLFF. The CDR3 nucleotides read TGTGCCAGCCGGGGGACAGGGGAAGGGGAGGAAAAACTGTTTTTT.

The rearrangement joins TRBV4-2 to TRBJ1-5; 8 bases agree with TRBD1. The germline V gene has CDR1 LGHNA and CDR2 YNFKEQ. J gave up 9 bases and V 0 bases, and 7 bases lay outside the gene matches. The CDR3 is 15 residues long. CDR3 amino acids: CASSQERRTGSPQHF. CDR3 bases: TGTGCCAGCAGCCAAGAACGTAGGACAGGGTCGCCCCAGCATTTT.

This clone was seen a few times. This chain connects TRBV7-3 to TRBJ2-5; D is possibly TRBD1 (6 bases). The V gene's germline CDR1 is SGHTA and CDR2 FQGTGA. V was shortened by 3 bases and J by 7 bases, with 21 bases between the two germline ends. The CDR3 spans 16 residues. DNA of the CDR3: TGTGCCAGCAGCTTTACAGGGACGTCCCGGGAAGGGACCCAGTACTTC. Protein: CASSFTGTSREGTQYF.

V is TRBV4-1 and J is TRBJ2-7; D possibly corresponds to TRBD2 (5 bases). The V gene lost 6 bases and the J gene lost 2 bases, with 17 bases spanning the gap. Germline lookup yields CDR1 MGHRA and CDR2 YSYEKL. The CDR3 is made up of 15 amino acids. CDR3 residues: CASRVGVGGPYEQYF. The CDR3 coding sequence is TGCGCCAGCAGGGTGGGAGTGGGCGGTCCCTACGAGCAGTACTTC.

The J gene is TRBJ2-7, the V gene TRBV19; the match to TRBD2 covers 9 bases. Trimming removed 4 bases from V and 6 bases from J; junction bases left unmatched: 7. Germline lookup yields CDR1 LNHDA and CDR2 SQIVND (reference sequence). The CDR3 is made up of 14 amino acids. CDR3 sequence (DNA): TGTGCCAGTAGTAAGGGGACTAGCCTCCGCGAGCAGTACTTC. As protein: CASSKGTSLREQYF.

This chain joins TRBV10-3 and TRBJ1-2; possible D gene TRBD1, 5 bases. This CDR3 spans 15 amino acids. V was pared by 5 bases and J by 4 bases, with 17 bases between. CDR1 ENHRY and CDR2 SYGVKD come from the germline V gene. In DNA form, the CDR3 reads TGTGCCATCAGTCCTCAGGGCCCTGTGGGCTATGGCTACACCTTC. Its translation is CAISPQGPVGYGYTF.

This clone came up a few times. V usage is TRBV6-1 and J usage is TRBJ2-2; 14 nucleotides align to TRBD2. This CDR3 has 19 residues. Germline trimming cut 3 bases from V and 10 bases from J; bases unmatched to any gene: 16. Germline CDR1 reads MNHNS; CDR2 reads SASEGT. In nucleotides, the CDR3 is TGTGCCAGCAGTGATTTGAGCCGACTAGCGGGGGGGCGGCGTGCGGAGCTGTTTTTT. This codes for CASSDLSRLAGGRRAELFF.

This clone was counted once. The chain uses TRBV7-9 and TRBJ1-2; 8 nucleotides line up with TRBD1. This CDR3 contains 14 residues. The junction had 9 bases not matched to a gene; V was cut back by 5 bases and J by 7 bases. Germline values: CDR1 SEHNR, CDR2 FQNEAQ (reference sequence). CDR3 residues: CASSADRGGSGYTF. The CDR3 DNA is TGTGCCAGCAGCGCCGACAGGGGTGGCTCTGGCTACACCTTC.

The sample holds one count of this clone. The gene calls are TRBV5-4 and TRBJ1-1; 7 bases align to TRBD1. The CDR3 is 15 residues long. Germline lookup yields CDR1 SGHNT and CDR2 YYREEE (reference sequence). Trimming cost V 4 bases and J 0 bases; bases outside gene matches: 6. The CDR3 loop is CASSPGGRMNTEAFF. In DNA, the CDR3 is TGTGCCAGCAGCCCAGGGGGGCGGATGAACACTGAAGCTTTCTTT.

The chain employs TRBV4-1 and TRBJ1-5, with D perhaps matching TRBD1 (5 bases). The CDR3 is 12 residues long. The germline V gene encodes CDR1 MGHRA and CDR2 YSYEKL. Trimming cost V 1 base and J 9 bases, with 7 bases left between them. CDR3 sequence (DNA): TGCGCCAGCAGCCAAGGGGGCATGCCCCAGCATTTT. Translation: CASSQGGMPQHF.

V usage is TRBV7-6 and J usage is TRBJ2-5; 7 positions match TRBD2. J was trimmed by 4 bases and V by 5 bases; bases with no gene match: 10. Per germline, CDR1 SGHVS and CDR2 FNYEAQ. The CDR3 loop spans 15 amino acids. This CDR3 reads CASSRLRGSGETQYF. The CDR3 region has the DNA TGTGCCAGCAGCCGATTGCGGGGGAGTGGAGAGACCCAGTACTTC. Full variable domain (remainder filled in from reference TRBV7-6 and TRBJ2-5): GAGVSQSPRYKVTKRGQDVALRCDPISGHVSLYWYRQALGQGPEFLTYFNYEAQQDKSGLPNDRFSAERPEGSISTLTIQRTEQRDSAMYRCASSRLRGSGETQYFGPGTRLLVL.

The chain recombines TRBV4-2 with TRBJ2-7; 9 bases align to TRBD2. With V trimmed by 0 bases and J by 5 bases, 5 bases remained unmatched. The germline gives CDR1 LGHNA, CDR2 YNFKEQ. This CDR3 has 15 amino acids. CDR3 sequence: CASSQEIAGAHEQYF. The CDR3 DNA is TGTGCCAGCAGCCAAGAGATAGCGGGAGCCCACGAGCAGTACTTC.

A word on this clone: Relative to the germline gene, one junction end is altered; a read error may explain this. The V and J genes are TRBV7-3 and TRBJ2-3, with 10 positions matching TRBD2. Per the germline V gene, CDR1 is SGHTA and CDR2 is FQGTGA. This CDR3 has 17 residues. Written as DNA, the CDR3 is TGTTCCAGCAGCTTAACGTCTAGCGGGGGTTTCACAGATACGCAGTATTTT. The encoded protein is CSSSLTSSGGFTDTQYF.

The chain combines TRBV13 with TRBJ2-5; weak D call: TRBD2 (6 bases). V lost 2 bases and J lost 5, with 15 bases in between. Germline assignment: CDR1 PRHDT and CDR2 FYEKMQ (reference sequence). This CDR3 is built from 15 residues. CDR3 sequence reads: CASSLRGRRDETQYF. The CDR3 DNA reads TGTGCCAGCAGCTTAAGGGGACGGCGGGATGAGACCCAGTACTTC.

The V call is TRBV30, the J call TRBJ2-3; tentatively, D is TRBD1 (6 bases). Trimming took 1 base from V and 4 from J, leaving 21 bases between them. Germline V gives CDR1 GTSNPN, CDR2 SVGIG (reference sequence). The CDR3 totals 17 residues. This CDR3 reads CAWSEVDLGGGADTQYF. Written as DNA, the CDR3 is TGTGCCTGGAGTGAGGTGGATCTTGGGGGCGGCGCAGATACGCAGTATTTT.

This clone was seen more than once but under ten times. The chain is built from TRBV6-6 and TRBJ1-1; D possibly corresponds to TRBD1 (5 bases). Trimming took 2 bases from V and 1 from J, leaving 8 bases between them. The CDR3 has 14 residues. The germline gives CDR1 MNHNY, CDR2 SVGAGI (reference sequence). CDR3 nucleotide sequence: TGTGCCAGCAGTTACGGGGCTACGAACACTGAAGCTTTCTTT. It yields the protein CASSYGATNTEAFF.